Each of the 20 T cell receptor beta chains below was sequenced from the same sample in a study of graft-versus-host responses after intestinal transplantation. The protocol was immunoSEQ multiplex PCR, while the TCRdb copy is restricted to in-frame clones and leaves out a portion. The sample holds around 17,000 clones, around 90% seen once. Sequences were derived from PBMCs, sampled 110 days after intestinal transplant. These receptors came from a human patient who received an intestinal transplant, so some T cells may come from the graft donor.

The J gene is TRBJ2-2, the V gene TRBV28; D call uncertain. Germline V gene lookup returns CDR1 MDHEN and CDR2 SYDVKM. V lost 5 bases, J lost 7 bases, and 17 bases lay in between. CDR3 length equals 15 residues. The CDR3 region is CASSPRHALDGELFF. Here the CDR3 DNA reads TGTGCCAGCAGTCCTCGACACGCACTGGACGGGGAGCTGTTTTTT. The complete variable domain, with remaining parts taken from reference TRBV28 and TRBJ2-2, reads DVKVTQSSRYLVKRTGEKVFLECVQDMDHENMFWYRQDPGLGLRLIYFSYDVKMKEKGDIPEGYSVSREKKERFSLILESASTNQTSMYLCASSPRHALDGELFFGEGSRLTVL.

This CDR3 is CASSLSPLALGQGGYEQYF. Here the CDR3 DNA reads TGTGCCAGCAGTTTATCCCCCCTGGCCTTAGGACAGGGGGGCTACGAGCAGTACTTC. The chain employs TRBV27 and TRBJ2-7, with 10 bases lining up with TRBD1. Per germline, CDR1 MNHEY and CDR2 SMNVEV (reference sequence). This CDR3 has 19 amino acids. The trim removed 0 bases at V and 3 bases at J, leaving 14 bases unmatched.

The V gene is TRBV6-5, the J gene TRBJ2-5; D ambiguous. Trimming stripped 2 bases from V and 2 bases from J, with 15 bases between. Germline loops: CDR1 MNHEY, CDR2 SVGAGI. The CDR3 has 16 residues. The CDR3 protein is CASSYDPRARQETQYF. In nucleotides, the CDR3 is TGTGCCAGCAGTTACGACCCCCGTGCCCGGCAAGAGACCCAGTACTTC.

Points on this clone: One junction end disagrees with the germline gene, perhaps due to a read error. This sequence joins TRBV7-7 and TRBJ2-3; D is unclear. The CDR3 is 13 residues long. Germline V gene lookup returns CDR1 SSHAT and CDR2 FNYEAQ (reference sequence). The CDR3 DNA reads TGTGCTAGCAGTCTAACATGGACAGATACGCAGTATTTT. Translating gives CASSLTWTDTQYF.

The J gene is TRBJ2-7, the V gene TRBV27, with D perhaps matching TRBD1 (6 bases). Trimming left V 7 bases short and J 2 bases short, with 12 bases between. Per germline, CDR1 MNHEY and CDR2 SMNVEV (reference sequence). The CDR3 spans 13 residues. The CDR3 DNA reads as TGTGCCAGCAAGAGGGACAACGCCTACGAGCAGTACTTC. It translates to CASKRDNAYEQYF.

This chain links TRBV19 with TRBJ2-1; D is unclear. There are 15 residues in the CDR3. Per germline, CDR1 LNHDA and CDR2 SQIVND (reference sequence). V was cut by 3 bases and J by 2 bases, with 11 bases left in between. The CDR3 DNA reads TGTGCCAGTAGTATCCTGGCGTCACCCTACAATGAGCAGTTCTTC. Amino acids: CASSILASPYNEQFF.

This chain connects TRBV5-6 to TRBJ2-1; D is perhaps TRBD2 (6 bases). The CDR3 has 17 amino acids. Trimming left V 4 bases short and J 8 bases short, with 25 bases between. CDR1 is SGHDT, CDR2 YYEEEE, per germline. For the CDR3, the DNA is TGTGCCAGCAGCCGAGACGTAGGGGCGGGAATTTTCGATGAGCAGTTCTTC. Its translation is CASSRDVGAGIFDEQFF.

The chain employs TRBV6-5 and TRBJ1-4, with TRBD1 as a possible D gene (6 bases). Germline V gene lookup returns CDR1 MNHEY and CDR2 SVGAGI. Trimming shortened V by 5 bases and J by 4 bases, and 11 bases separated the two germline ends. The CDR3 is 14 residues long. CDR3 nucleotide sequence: TGTGCCAGCAGTGAAGGGGGTTATAATGAAAAACTGTTTTTT. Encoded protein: CASSEGGYNEKLFF.

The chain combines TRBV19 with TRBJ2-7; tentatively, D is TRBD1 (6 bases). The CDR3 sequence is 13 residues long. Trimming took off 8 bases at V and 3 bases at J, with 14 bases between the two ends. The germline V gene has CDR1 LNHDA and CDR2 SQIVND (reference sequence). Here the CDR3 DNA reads TGTGCCAGTGCCTCTTTAGGGGGCTACGAGCAGTACTTC. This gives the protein CASASLGGYEQYF.

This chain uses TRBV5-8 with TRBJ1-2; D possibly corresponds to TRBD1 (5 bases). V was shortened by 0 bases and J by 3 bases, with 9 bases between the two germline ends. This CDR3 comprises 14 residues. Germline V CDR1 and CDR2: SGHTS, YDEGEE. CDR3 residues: CASSLAGRDYGYTF. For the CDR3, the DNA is TGTGCCAGCAGCTTGGCAGGGAGGGACTATGGCTACACCTTC.

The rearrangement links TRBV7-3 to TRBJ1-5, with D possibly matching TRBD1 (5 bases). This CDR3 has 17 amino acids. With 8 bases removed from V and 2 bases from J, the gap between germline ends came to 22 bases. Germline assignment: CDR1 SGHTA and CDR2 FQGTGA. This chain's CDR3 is CASPLVVSGTGNQPQHF. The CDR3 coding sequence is TGTGCCAGCCCATTAGTTGTCTCCGGGACCGGCAATCAGCCCCAGCATTTT. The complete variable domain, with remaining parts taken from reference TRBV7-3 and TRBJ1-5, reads GAGVSQTPSNKVTEKGKYVELRCDPISGHTALYWYRQSLGQGPEFLIYFQGTGAADDSGLPNDRFFAVRPEGSVSTLKIQRTERGDSAVYLCASPLVVSGTGNQPQHFGDGTRLSIL.

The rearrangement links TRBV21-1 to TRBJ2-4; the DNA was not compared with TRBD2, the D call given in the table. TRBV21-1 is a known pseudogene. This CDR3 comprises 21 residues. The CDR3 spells CASSKPSGSTAEISSKNIQYF. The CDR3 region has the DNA TGTGCCAGCAGCAAACCGAGCGGGAGTACCGCAGAGATATCTTCCAAAAACATTCAGTACTTC.

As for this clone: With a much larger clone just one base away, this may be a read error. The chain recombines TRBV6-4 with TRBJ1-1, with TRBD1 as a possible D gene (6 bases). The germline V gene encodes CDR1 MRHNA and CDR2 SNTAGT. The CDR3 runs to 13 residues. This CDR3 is CASSDRDNTEASF. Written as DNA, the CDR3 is TGTGCCAGCAGTGACCGGGACAACACTGAAGCTTCCTTT.

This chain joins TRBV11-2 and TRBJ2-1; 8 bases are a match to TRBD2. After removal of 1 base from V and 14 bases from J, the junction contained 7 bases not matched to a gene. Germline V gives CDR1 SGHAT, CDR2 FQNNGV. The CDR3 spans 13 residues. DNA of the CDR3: TGTGCCAGCAGCTTAGTAACGGGGGGGATAAAGTTCTTC. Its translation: CASSLVTGGIKFF. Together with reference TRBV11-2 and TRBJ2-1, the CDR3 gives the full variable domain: EAGVAQSPRYKIIEKRQSVAFWCNPISGHATLYWYQQILGQGPKLLIQFQNNGVVDDSQLPKDRFSAERLKGVDSTLKIQPAKLEDSAVYLCASSLVTGGIKFFGPGTRLTVL.

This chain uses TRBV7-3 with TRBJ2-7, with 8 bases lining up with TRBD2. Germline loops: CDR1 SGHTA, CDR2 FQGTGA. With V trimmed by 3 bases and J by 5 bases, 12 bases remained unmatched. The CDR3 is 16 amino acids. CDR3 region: CASSLTGAGDWDEQYF. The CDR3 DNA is TGTGCCAGCAGCTTGACGGGAGCGGGAGATTGGGACGAGCAGTACTTC.

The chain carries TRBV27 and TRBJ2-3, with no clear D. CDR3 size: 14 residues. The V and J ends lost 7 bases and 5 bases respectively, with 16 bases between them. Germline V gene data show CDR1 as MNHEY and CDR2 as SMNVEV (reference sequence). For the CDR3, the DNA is TGTGCCAGCAAACCCCTTTTGGGGTTAGATACGCAGTATTTT. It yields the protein CASKPLLGLDTQYF.

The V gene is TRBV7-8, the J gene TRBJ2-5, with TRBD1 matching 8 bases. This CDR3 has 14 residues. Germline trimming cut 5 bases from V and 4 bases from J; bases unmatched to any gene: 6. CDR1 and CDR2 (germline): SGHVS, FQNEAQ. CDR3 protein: CASSTPGGLETQYF. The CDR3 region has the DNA TGTGCCAGCAGCACACCAGGGGGCTTAGAGACCCAGTACTTC.

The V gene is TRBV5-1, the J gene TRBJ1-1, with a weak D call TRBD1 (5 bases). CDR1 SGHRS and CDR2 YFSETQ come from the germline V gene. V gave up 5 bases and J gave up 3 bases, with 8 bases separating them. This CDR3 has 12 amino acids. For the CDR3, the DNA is TGCGCCAGCAGTCCAGGGTACACTGAAGCTTTCTTT. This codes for CASSPGYTEAFF.

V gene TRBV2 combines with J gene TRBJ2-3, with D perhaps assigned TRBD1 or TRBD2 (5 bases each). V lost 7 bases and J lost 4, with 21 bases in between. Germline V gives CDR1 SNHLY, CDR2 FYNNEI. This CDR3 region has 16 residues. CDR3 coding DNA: TGTGCCAGCAAAGTCGGGGCGTGGTTTACTGCAGATACGCAGTATTTT. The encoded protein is CASKVGAWFTADTQYF.

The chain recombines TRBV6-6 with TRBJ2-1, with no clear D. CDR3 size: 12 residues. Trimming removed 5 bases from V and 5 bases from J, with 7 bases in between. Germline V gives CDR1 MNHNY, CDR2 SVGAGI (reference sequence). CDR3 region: CASSSTDNEQFF. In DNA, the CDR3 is TGTGCCAGCAGTAGCACAGACAATGAGCAGTTCTTC.